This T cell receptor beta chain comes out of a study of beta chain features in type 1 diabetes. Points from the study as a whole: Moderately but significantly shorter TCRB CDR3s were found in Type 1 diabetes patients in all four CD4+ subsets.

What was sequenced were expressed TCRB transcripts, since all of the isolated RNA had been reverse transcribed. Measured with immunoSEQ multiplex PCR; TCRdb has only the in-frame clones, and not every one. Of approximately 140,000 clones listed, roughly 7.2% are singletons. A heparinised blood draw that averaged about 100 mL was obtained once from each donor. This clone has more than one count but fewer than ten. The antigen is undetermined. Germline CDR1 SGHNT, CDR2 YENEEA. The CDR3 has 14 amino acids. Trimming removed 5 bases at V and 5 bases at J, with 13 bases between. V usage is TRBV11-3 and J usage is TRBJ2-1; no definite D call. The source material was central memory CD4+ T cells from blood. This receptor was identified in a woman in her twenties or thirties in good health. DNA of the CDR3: TGTGCCAGCAGCCCCGGCGGTCCCAACAATGAGCAGTTCTTC. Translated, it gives CASSPGGPNNEQFF.